The 19 T cell receptor beta chains given below trace back to one sample, sequenced in a study of shared clonotypes between healthy human individuals. CD45RO negativity and positive selection for CCR7 defined naive CD8 cells, a population that excluded terminally differentiated effector memory CD45RA+ cells. The repertoire was sequenced with immunoSEQ multiplex PCR; TCRdb's copy has only in-frame clones and lacks some. Among roughly 600,000 clones listed, nearly 98% were seen once. Sequenced material: naive CD8+ T cells sorted from blood. These receptors were collected from a man aged 25 to 40 in good health.

J is TRBJ2-3 and V is TRBV29-1; TRBD1 matches 7 bases. The CDR3 sequence is 13 residues long. CDR1 SQVTM and CDR2 ANQGSEA come from the germline V gene. Trimming at V came to 2 bases and at J to 5 bases, leaving 4 bases not matched to a gene. CDR3: CSVETGVGDTQYF. The DNA of the CDR3 is TGCAGCGTTGAAACAGGGGTAGGAGATACGCAGTATTTT.

The chain joins TRBV29-1 to TRBJ2-7; possible D gene TRBD2, 7 bases. The V end lost 4 bases, the J end lost 2 bases, and 21 bases lay between the germline ends. Germline V CDR1 and CDR2: SQVTM, ANQGSEA. The CDR3 extends over 16 amino acids. The CDR3 sequence: CSVAGGRLSETYEQYF. The CDR3, as DNA: TGCAGCGTTGCGGGGGGCAGGCTAAGCGAAACCTACGAGCAGTACTTC.

The J gene is TRBJ2-7, the V gene TRBV10-3; TRBD1 aligns across 11 bases. With 9 bases clipped from V and 7 bases from J, the junction kept 11 bases outside the gene matches. CDR1 and CDR2 from the germline V gene are ENHRY and SYGVKD. The CDR3 extends over 14 amino acids. The CDR3 sequence: CAMGPGTGGKEQYF. The DNA for the CDR3 is TGTGCCATGGGCCCTGGGACAGGGGGAAAAGAGCAGTACTTC.

V is TRBV6-1 and J is TRBJ1-5; TRBD1 aligns across 8 bases. Germline V gene data show CDR1 as MNHNS and CDR2 as SASEGT. This CDR3 contains 15 residues. The V segment lost 7 bases and the J segment 6 bases; nucleotides outside the gene matches: 11. The CDR3 here is CASTPSRTGFQPQHF. CDR3 sequence (DNA): TGTGCCAGCACCCCTTCCAGGACAGGGTTTCAGCCCCAGCATTTT.

The chain recombines TRBV5-1 with TRBJ2-7; D may match TRBD1 or TRBD2 (6 bases each). V shed 4 bases and J shed 3 bases, with 14 bases lying between them. From germline, CDR1 is SGHRS and CDR2 YFSETQ. The CDR3 length is 14 residues. CDR3 DNA: TGCGCCAGCAGCCTTCCCGGGGGCAGCTACGAGCAGTACTTC. This sequence encodes CASSLPGGSYEQYF. The variable domain in full, with the rest retrieved from reference TRBV5-1 and TRBJ2-7, is KAGVTQTPRYLIKTRGQQVTLSCSPISGHRSVSWYQQTPGQGLQFLFEYFSETQRNKGNFPGRFSGRQFSNSRSEMNVSTLELGDSALYLCASSLPGGSYEQYFGPGTRLTVT.

This chain links TRBV25-1 with TRBJ2-1; 9 nucleotides match TRBD2. The junction had 5 bases not matched to a gene; V was cut back by 6 bases and J by 8 bases. CDR1 and CDR2 (germline): MGHDK, SYGVNS. This CDR3 region has 13 residues. CDR3 region: CASSEREDDEQFF. CDR3 nucleotide sequence: TGTGCCAGCAGCGAGCGGGAGGACGATGAGCAGTTCTTC.

The chain recombines TRBV7-3 with TRBJ2-1, with D uncertain. CDR1 and CDR2 (germline): SGHTA, FQGTGA. The CDR3 covers 12 residues. The V end lost 0 bases, the J end lost 10 bases, and 7 bases lay between the germline ends. In DNA, the CDR3 is TGTGCCAGCAGCTTAACGTCCAAAGAGCAGTTCTTC. It encodes CASSLTSKEQFF.

Concerning this clone itself: Other DNA sequences within the sample encode an identical CDR3. J is TRBJ2-5 and V is TRBV6-5; weak D call: TRBD1 (6 bases). CDR1 is MNHEY and CDR2 is SVGAGI in the germline V gene. The CDR3 loop spans 13 amino acids. V was cut by 0 bases and J by 4 bases, with 6 bases left in between. The CDR3 nucleotides read TGTGCCAGCAGTTACTCAGGGGGAGAGACCCAGTACTTC. Translated, it gives CASSYSGGETQYF.

The V gene is TRBV13, the J gene TRBJ1-1; 10 bases match TRBD1. The V and J ends lost 4 bases and 7 bases, in that order; junction bases with no gene match: 3. This CDR3 has 13 residues. Germline values: CDR1 PRHDT, CDR2 FYEKMQ (reference sequence). DNA for the CDR3: TGTGCCAGCAGCTCGGACAGGGGGGGTGAAGCTTTCTTT. It codes for CASSSDRGGEAFF.

This clone was observed a single time. V gene TRBV6-5 combines with J gene TRBJ2-5; 14 bases are a match to TRBD2. Trimming took 2 bases from V and 3 from J; bases not matched to a gene: 2. Germline loops: CDR1 MNHEY, CDR2 SVGAGI. The length of the CDR3 is 16 residues. The CDR3 loop reads CASSYETSGREETQYF. CDR3 sequence (DNA): TGTGCCAGCAGTTACGAGACTAGCGGGAGGGAAGAGACCCAGTACTTC.

V gene TRBV27 combines with J gene TRBJ2-5; D may be TRBD2 (6 bases). The CDR3 has 13 residues. The ends were cut back, 4 bases at V and 5 bases at J, with 11 bases in the middle. The germline CDR1 and CDR2 sequences are MNHEY and SMNVEV (reference sequence). The CDR3 protein is CASSSWLAETQYF. In DNA form, the CDR3 reads TGTGCCAGCAGTTCTTGGCTAGCGGAGACCCAGTACTTC.

The gene calls are TRBV2 and TRBJ2-1, with 7 bases aligning to TRBD2. V lost 3 bases to trimming and J lost 8 bases; unmatched junction nucleotides: 10. Per the germline V gene, CDR1 is SNHLY and CDR2 is FYNNEI. This CDR3 contains 15 residues. The CDR3 spells CASSDLEGGPHEQFF. The CDR3 DNA reads TGTGCCAGCAGTGATTTGGAGGGAGGGCCGCATGAGCAGTTCTTC. The full variable domain, with the rest looked up from reference TRBV2 and TRBJ2-1, is EPEVTQTPSHQVTQMGQEVILRCVPISNHLYFYWYRQILGQKVEFLVSFYNNEISEKSEIFDDQFSVERPDGSNFTLKIRSTKLEDSAMYFCASSDLEGGPHEQFFGPGTRLTVL.

The chain combines TRBV27 with TRBJ2-1, with a tentative D call TRBD1 (6 bases). V was trimmed by 4 bases and J by 3 bases, leaving 10 bases between them. Germline-derived CDR1 and CDR2 are MNHEY and SMNVEV (reference sequence). The CDR3 has 14 residues. CDR3 bases: TGTGCCAGCAGTTCCGTACAGGGCTACAATGAGCAGTTCTTC. It encodes CASSSVQGYNEQFF.

The chain has TRBV7-2 and TRBJ2-5; maybe TRBD1 (5 bases). CDR1 is SGHTA and CDR2 is FQGNSA in the germline V gene. V gave up 4 bases and J gave up 0 bases, with 9 bases separating them. CDR3 length equals 14 residues. This CDR3 reads CASSSRQYQETQYF. The DNA of the CDR3 is TGTGCCAGCAGCTCGCGACAGTACCAAGAGACCCAGTACTTC.

This chain links TRBV18 with TRBJ2-3, with 14 bases aligning to TRBD2. V shed 2 bases, J shed 5 bases, and the junction held 9 bases outside the gene matches. The CDR3 covers 18 residues. Germline CDR1 KGHSH, CDR2 LQKENI. The CDR3 DNA is TGTGCCAGCTCACCATTCGCGACTAGCGGGAGGGTTGAAGATACGCAGTATTTT. Its protein is CASSPFATSGRVEDTQYF.

The chain couples TRBV27 to TRBJ2-1; TRBD2 might be the D (5 bases). Trimming removed 2 bases from V and 3 bases from J, with 8 bases in between. Germline V lookup: CDR1 MNHEY, CDR2 SMNVEV (reference sequence). CDR3 length equals 14 residues. The DNA for the CDR3 is TGTGCCAGCAGTTTAGGCGGGCACTACAATGAGCAGTTCTTC. It translates to CASSLGGHYNEQFF.

This chain links TRBV7-9 with TRBJ2-1; 9 positions agree with TRBD1. Looked up from germline, CDR1 is SEHNR and CDR2 is FQNEAQ (reference sequence). This CDR3 has 16 residues. J was trimmed by 3 bases and V by 6 bases; bases with no gene match: 9. The CDR3 loop is CASSPQGQGYYNEQFF. The CDR3 DNA reads TGTGCCAGCAGTCCGCAGGGACAGGGTTACTACAATGAGCAGTTCTTC. Full variable domain (missing parts from reference TRBV7-9 and TRBJ2-1): DTGVSQNPRHKITKRGQNVTFRCDPISEHNRLYWYRQTLGQGPEFLTYFQNEAQLEKSRLLSDRFSAERPKGSFSTLEIQRTEQGDSAMYLCASSPQGQGYYNEQFFGPGTRLTVL.

The chain employs TRBV4-1 and TRBJ2-1, with 8 bases that match TRBD1. This CDR3 region has 15 residues. Germline assignment: CDR1 MGHRA and CDR2 YSYEKL. J was trimmed by 6 bases and V by 4 bases; bases with no gene match: 8. The CDR3 DNA follows: TGCGCCAGCAGCCCAATGGACAGGGAAGCCAATGAGCAGTTCTTC. Its protein product is CASSPMDREANEQFF.

This chain joins TRBV13 and TRBJ2-7, with TRBD2 identical over 11 bases. V lost 3 bases, J lost 4 bases, and 5 bases stayed unmatched. The CDR3 spans 15 residues. Germline V gene sequence: CDR1 PRHDT, CDR2 FYEKMQ (reference sequence). The CDR3 DNA is TGTGCCAGCAGCTTCCTAGCGGGAGGCTGGTACGAGCAGTACTTC. This codes for CASSFLAGGWYEQYF.